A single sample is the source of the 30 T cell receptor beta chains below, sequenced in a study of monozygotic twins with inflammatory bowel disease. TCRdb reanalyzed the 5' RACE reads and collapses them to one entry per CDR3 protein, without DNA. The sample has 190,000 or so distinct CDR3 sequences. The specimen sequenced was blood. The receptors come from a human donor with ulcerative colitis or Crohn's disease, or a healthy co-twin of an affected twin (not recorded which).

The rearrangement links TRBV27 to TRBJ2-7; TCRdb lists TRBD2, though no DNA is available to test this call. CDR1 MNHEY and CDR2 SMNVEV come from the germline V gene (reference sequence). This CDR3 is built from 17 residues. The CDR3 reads CASSPDTSGLSSYEQYF.

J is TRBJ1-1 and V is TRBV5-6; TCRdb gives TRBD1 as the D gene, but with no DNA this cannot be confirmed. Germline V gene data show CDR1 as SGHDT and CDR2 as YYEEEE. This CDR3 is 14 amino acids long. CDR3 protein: CASSLQGIIAEAFF.

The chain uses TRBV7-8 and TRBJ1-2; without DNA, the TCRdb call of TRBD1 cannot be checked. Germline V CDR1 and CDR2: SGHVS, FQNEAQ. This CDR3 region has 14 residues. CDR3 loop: CASSSRQGSYGYTF.

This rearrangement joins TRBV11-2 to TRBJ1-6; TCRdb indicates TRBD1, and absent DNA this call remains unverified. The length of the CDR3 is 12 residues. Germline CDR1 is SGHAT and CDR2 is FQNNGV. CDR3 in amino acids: CASSYTRGPLHF.

This CDR3 reads CASSPPSTTGKLFF. The rearrangement joins TRBV18 to TRBJ1-4. The germline gives CDR1 KGHSH, CDR2 LQKENI. This CDR3 region has 14 residues.

The CDR3 sequence is CASSLAGGEVSNQPQHF. The chain has TRBV4-2 and TRBJ1-5; TCRdb calls TRBD1, which cannot be checked without DNA. Germline loops: CDR1 LGHNA, CDR2 YNFKEQ. The CDR3 has 17 amino acids.

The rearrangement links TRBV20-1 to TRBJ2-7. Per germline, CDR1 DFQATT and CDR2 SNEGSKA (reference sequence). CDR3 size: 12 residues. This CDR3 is CSARAFSYEQYF.

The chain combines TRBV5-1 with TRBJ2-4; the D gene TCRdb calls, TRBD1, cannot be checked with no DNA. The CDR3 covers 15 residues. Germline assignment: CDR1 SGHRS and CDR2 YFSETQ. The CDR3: CASSYNTGDGNIQYF.

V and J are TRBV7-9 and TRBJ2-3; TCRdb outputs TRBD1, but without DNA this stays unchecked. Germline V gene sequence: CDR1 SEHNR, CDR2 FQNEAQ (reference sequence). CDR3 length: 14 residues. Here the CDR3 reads CASSWGQGTDTQYF.

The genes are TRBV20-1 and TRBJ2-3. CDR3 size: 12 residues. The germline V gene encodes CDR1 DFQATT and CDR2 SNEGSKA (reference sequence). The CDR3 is CSASRSIDTQYF.

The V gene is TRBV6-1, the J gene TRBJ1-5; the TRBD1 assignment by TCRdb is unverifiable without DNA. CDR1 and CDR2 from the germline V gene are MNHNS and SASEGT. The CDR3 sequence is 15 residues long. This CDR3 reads CASSARTGYNQPQHF.

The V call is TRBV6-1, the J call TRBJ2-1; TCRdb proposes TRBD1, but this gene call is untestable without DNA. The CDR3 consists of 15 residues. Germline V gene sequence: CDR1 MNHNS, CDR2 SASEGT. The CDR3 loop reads CASPGDRGSTDEQFF.

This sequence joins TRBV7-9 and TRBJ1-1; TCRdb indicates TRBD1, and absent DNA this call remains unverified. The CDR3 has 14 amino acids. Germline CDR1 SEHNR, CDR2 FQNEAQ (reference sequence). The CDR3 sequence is CASSLAKGTVEAFF.

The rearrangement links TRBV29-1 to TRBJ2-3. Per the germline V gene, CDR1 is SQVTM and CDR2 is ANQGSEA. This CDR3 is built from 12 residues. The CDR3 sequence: CSVKTSTDTQYF.

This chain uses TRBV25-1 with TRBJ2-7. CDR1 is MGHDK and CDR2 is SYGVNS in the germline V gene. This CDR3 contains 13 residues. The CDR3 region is CASSPHATYEQYF.

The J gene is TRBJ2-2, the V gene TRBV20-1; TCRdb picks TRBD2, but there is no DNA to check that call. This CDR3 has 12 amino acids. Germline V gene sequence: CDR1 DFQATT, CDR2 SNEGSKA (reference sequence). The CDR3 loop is CSARDGLARLFF.

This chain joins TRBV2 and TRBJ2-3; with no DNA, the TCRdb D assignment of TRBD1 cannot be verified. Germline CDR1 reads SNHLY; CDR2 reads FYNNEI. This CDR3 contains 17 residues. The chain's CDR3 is CASSEVQGRVGTDTQYF.

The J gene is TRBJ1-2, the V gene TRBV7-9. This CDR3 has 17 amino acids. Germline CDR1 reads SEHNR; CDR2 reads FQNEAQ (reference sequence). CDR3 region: CASSLDPSGLANYGYTF.

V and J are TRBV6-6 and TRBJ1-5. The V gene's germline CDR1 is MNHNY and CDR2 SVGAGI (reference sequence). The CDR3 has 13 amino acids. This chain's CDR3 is CASSYSEGQPQHF.

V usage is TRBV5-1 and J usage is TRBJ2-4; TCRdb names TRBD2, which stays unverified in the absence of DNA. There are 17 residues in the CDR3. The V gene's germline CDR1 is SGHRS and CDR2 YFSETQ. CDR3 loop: CASSPRASGAQQNIQYF.

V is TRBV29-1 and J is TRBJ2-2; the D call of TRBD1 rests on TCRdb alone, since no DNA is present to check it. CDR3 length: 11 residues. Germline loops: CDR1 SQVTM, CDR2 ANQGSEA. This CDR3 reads CSVVRGRELFF.

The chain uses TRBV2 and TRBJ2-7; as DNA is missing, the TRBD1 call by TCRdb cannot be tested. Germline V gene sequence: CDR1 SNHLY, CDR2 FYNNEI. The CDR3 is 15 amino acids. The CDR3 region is CASGPSEQGAYEQYF.

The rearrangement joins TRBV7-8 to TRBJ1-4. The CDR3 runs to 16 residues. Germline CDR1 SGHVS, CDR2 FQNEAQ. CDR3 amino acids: CASSLRRQATNEKLFF.

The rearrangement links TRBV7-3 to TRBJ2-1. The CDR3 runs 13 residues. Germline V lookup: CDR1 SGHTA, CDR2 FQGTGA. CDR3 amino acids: CASSSMPYNEQFF.

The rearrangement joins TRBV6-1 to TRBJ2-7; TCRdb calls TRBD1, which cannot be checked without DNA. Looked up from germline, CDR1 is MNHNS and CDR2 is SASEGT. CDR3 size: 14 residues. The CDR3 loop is CASTQGQGLYEQYF.

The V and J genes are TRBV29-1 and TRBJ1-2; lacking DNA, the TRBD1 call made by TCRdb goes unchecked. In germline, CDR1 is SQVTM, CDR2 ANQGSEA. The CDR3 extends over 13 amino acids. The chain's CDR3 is CSALQGPDYGYTF.

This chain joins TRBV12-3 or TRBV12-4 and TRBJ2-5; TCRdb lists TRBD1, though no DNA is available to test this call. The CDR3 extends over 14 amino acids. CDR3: CASSSWDRQETQYF.

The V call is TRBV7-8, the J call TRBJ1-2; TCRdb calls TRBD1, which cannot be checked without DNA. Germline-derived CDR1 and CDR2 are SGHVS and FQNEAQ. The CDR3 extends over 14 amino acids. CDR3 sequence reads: CASSLVQGLYGYTF.

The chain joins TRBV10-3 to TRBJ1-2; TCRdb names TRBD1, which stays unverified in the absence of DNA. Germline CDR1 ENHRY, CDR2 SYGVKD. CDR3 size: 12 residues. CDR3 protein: CATGQGNYGYTF.

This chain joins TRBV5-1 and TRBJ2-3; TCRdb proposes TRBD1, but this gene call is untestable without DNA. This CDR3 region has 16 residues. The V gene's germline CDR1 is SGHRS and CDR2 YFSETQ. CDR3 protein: CASSTLLGAPTDTQYF.